Following are 30 T cell receptor beta chains from one sample sequenced in a study of cytomegalovirus exposure and HLA in healthy donors. PCR used 60 Vbeta primers and 13 Jbeta primers. Assay: immunoSEQ multiplex PCR; the TCRdb copy retains only in-frame clones and omits some. The table lists about 130,000 clones, 77% of them singletons, with roughly 4.3% in the top ten. The material sequenced was PBMCs. These receptors all come from a male donor in good health and CMV-seronegative.

J is TRBJ2-5 and V is TRBV9; TRBD1 agrees at 7 bases. This CDR3 region has 14 residues. Germline trimming cut 0 bases from V and 7 bases from J; bases unmatched to any gene: 6. Germline CDR1 SGDLS, CDR2 YYNGEE. The CDR3 nucleotides read TGTGCCAGCAGCGTAGGGACAGGCCTCCGGACCCAGTACTTC. It translates to CASSVGTGLRTQYF.

Notes on this clone: Mismatch with germline at one junction end may stem from a read error. The chain's CDR3 is CASTPTAGVSISPPHF. The DNA for the CDR3 is TGTGCCAGTACCCCTACAGCGGGAGTTAGTATTTCACCCCCCCACTTT. V usage is TRBV7-2 and J usage is TRBJ1-6; no clear D. The CDR3 consists of 16 residues. From germline, CDR1 is SGHTA and CDR2 FQGNSA.

The chain links TRBV4-3 to TRBJ1-4, with 8 positions matching TRBD1. CDR1 LGHNA and CDR2 YSLEER come from the germline V gene. The CDR3 has 17 residues. The V and J ends lost 0 bases and 4 bases, in that order; junction bases with no gene match: 7. CDR3 bases: TGCGCCAGCAGCCAAGAGACAGGGGCCGCGGGTAATGAAAAACTGTTTTTT. Its translation is CASSQETGAAGNEKLFF.

V gene TRBV11-2 combines with J gene TRBJ2-1; perhaps TRBD1 as D (5 bases). With 3 bases removed from V and 5 bases from J, the gap between germline ends came to 14 bases. Germline V lookup: CDR1 SGHAT, CDR2 FQNNGV. The CDR3 runs to 15 residues. The DNA of the CDR3 is TGTGCCAGCAGCTTGAGTGACAGTCCGCACAATGAGCAGTTCTTC. Amino acid sequence: CASSLSDSPHNEQFF.

The rearrangement joins TRBV9 to TRBJ1-2, with D tentatively TRBD1 (6 bases). In germline, CDR1 is SGDLS, CDR2 YYNGEE. There are 13 residues in the CDR3. V lost 1 base and J 7 bases, leaving 11 bases between the germline ends. CDR3 DNA: TGTGCCAGCAGCGTACAGGGGCGCCCTGGCTACACCTTC. As protein: CASSVQGRPGYTF. The variable domain in full, completed from reference TRBV9 and TRBJ1-2, reads DSGVTQTPKHLITATGQRVTLRCSPRSGDLSVYWYQQSLDQGLQFLIQYYNGEERAKGNILERFSAQQFPDLHSELNLSSLELGDSALYFCASSVQGRPGYTFGSGTRLTVV.

The J gene is TRBJ2-5, the V gene TRBV5-6, with 7 bases matching TRBD1. This CDR3 spans 15 amino acids. The germline CDR1 and CDR2 sequences are SGHDT and YYEEEE. J lost 4 bases, V lost 1 base, and 7 bases had no gene match. The CDR3 DNA reads as TGTGCCAGCAGCTTGCCACCAGGGGGTAGAGAGACCCAGTACTTC. This sequence encodes CASSLPPGGRETQYF.

In this sample, this clone turned up once. This chain links TRBV29-1 with TRBJ2-7, with 9 bases fitting TRBD1. CDR1 and CDR2 (germline): SQVTM, ANQGSEA. CDR3 length: 14 residues. Unmatched junction bases numbered 8, after V lost 6 bases and J lost 2 bases. In DNA, the CDR3 is TGCAGCGTCACGGGGGGACAGGGACCCTACGAGCAGTACTTC. It encodes CSVTGGQGPYEQYF.

The chain couples TRBV27 to TRBJ2-7; D not resolved. V shed 6 bases and J shed 0 bases, with 12 bases lying between them. The CDR3 spans 14 residues. Germline-derived CDR1 and CDR2 are MNHEY and SMNVEV (reference sequence). The CDR3 region is CASRTPKSSYEQYF. The CDR3 DNA reads TGTGCCAGCAGGACACCAAAGAGCTCCTACGAGCAGTACTTC.

This rearrangement joins TRBV5-1 to TRBJ2-2, with 9 bases that match TRBD1. The CDR3 extends over 15 amino acids. Germline CDR1 reads SGHRS; CDR2 reads YFSETQ. The V segment lost 3 bases and the J segment 1 base; nucleotides outside the gene matches: 1. The CDR3 loop reads CASSWDRVNTGELFF. The DNA of the CDR3 is TGCGCCAGCAGCTGGGACAGGGTGAACACCGGGGAGCTGTTTTTT.

The chain uses TRBV4-1 and TRBJ1-3; 9 bases line up with TRBD1. With 2 bases clipped from V and 4 bases from J, the junction kept 15 bases outside the gene matches. Germline V lookup: CDR1 MGHRA, CDR2 YSYEKL. The CDR3 runs 19 residues. DNA for the CDR3: TGCGCCAGCAGCCAACCCCCCCCGGGACAGGGATTAGCCGGAAACACCATATATTTT. It encodes CASSQPPPGQGLAGNTIYF.

The chain combines TRBV27 with TRBJ2-7; 11 bases align to TRBD2. The J segment lost 2 bases and the V segment lost 5 bases, leaving 8 bases of the junction unmatched. CDR1 is MNHEY, CDR2 SMNVEV, per germline (reference sequence). CDR3 length: 16 residues. CDR3: CASSHGTSGPPYEQYF. DNA for the CDR3: TGTGCCAGCAGTCACGGGACTAGCGGACCCCCCTACGAGCAGTACTTC.

This clone was seen a handful of times. The chain has TRBV30 and TRBJ2-5; TRBD1 matches at 7 bases. V shed 0 bases and J 4 bases; nucleotides not matched to a gene: 2. The CDR3 is 13 residues long. The germline CDR1 and CDR2 sequences are GTSNPN and SVGIG (reference sequence). CDR3 amino acids: CAWSVGGVETQYF. CDR3 in DNA: TGTGCCTGGAGTGTAGGGGGCGTAGAGACCCAGTACTTC.

The V call is TRBV7-2, the J call TRBJ2-1, with 14 bases that match TRBD2. Germline CDR1 SGHTA, CDR2 FQGNSA. Trimming at V came to 4 bases and at J to 7 bases, leaving 6 bases not matched to a gene. The CDR3 runs 16 residues. In DNA, the CDR3 is TGTGCCAGCAGCTCACGACTAGCGGGGGGGCGTAATGAGCAGTTCTTC. Translated: CASSSRLAGGRNEQFF. The variable domain in full, with the rest retrieved from reference TRBV7-2 and TRBJ2-1, is GAGVSQSPSNKVTEKGKDVELRCDPISGHTALYWYRQSLGQGLEFLIYFQGNSAPDKSGLPSDRFSAERTGGSVSTLTIQRTQQEDSAVYLCASSSRLAGGRNEQFFGPGTRLTVL.

The rearrangement uses TRBV10-2 and TRBJ2-3, with 8 bases identical to TRBD2. Looked up from germline, CDR1 is WSHSY and CDR2 is SAAADI. The CDR3 consists of 14 residues. Trimming took 6 bases from V and 2 from J; bases not matched to a gene: 4. The CDR3 nucleotides are TGCGCCAGCAGCGGGAGGGCCCACACAGATACGCAGTATTTT. Translation gives CASSGRAHTDTQYF.

This CDR3 is CASSYQAGMVNYGYTF. CDR3 DNA sequence: TGTGCCAGCAGTTACCAAGCGGGCATGGTTAACTATGGCTACACCTTC. The rearrangement links TRBV6-5 to TRBJ1-2; D remains unclear. Germline-derived CDR1 and CDR2 are MNHEY and SVGAGI. The CDR3 runs to 16 residues. Trimming pared 2 bases from V and 1 base from J, leaving 14 bases between.

The chain has TRBV18 and TRBJ1-4; maybe TRBD1 (5 bases). Trimming removed 3 bases from V and 8 bases from J, with 16 bases in between. The CDR3 is 15 residues long. Germline V lookup: CDR1 KGHSH, CDR2 LQKENI. The CDR3 spells CASSPDIREGEKLFF. The CDR3 nucleotides read TGTGCCAGCTCACCCGATATCAGGGAGGGAGAAAAACTGTTTTTT.

The rearrangement uses TRBV2 and TRBJ1-3; 7 nucleotides agree with TRBD1. In germline, CDR1 is SNHLY, CDR2 FYNNEI. Losses at the gene ends were 6 bases for V and 4 bases for J; bases not matched to a gene: 9. The CDR3 spans 15 residues. As DNA, the CDR3 is TGTGCCAGCAGCCCTACAGGGGTTGCCGGAAACACCATATATTTT. It specifies CASSPTGVAGNTIYF.

V gene TRBV2 combines with J gene TRBJ1-4; 9 bases fit TRBD1. This CDR3 spans 15 amino acids. Germline V lookup: CDR1 SNHLY, CDR2 FYNNEI. With V trimmed by 4 bases and J by 5 bases, 5 bases remained unmatched. The CDR3 nucleotides are TGTGCCAGCAGTGCCGGACAGGGGATGAATGAAAAACTGTTTTTT. It specifies CASSAGQGMNEKLFF.

The rearrangement links TRBV10-2 to TRBJ2-7, with TRBD1 as a possible D gene (5 bases). CDR1 is WSHSY, CDR2 SAAADI, per germline. V was pared by 6 bases and J by 0 bases, with 15 bases between. The CDR3 consists of 15 residues. Here the CDR3 DNA reads TGCGCCAGCAGCCCCAGTCCCGACAGCTCCTACGAGCAGTACTTC. Its translation: CASSPSPDSSYEQYF.

The CDR3 DNA sequence: TGTGCCAGCAGCGCCCGGACTAGCGGAGGACTTAACAATGAGCAGTTCTTC. Its translation is CASSARTSGGLNNEQFF. This chain links TRBV7-9 with TRBJ2-1, with 10 positions matching TRBD2. V lost 5 bases and J lost 5; bases outside the gene matches: 12. This CDR3 has 17 residues. Germline CDR1 is SEHNR and CDR2 is FQNEAQ (reference sequence).

V and J are TRBV28 and TRBJ2-1, with TRBD1 matching over 8 bases. The CDR3 spans 16 residues. V lost 3 bases, J lost 7 bases, and 11 bases stayed unmatched. In germline, CDR1 is MDHEN, CDR2 SYDVKM. CDR3 in amino acids: CASSFAVQGARNEQFF. CDR3 nucleotide sequence: TGTGCCAGCAGTTTCGCCGTGCAGGGGGCACGGAATGAGCAGTTCTTC. Together with reference TRBV28 and TRBJ2-1, the CDR3 gives the full variable domain: DVKVTQSSRYLVKRTGEKVFLECVQDMDHENMFWYRQDPGLGLRLIYFSYDVKMKEKGDIPEGYSVSREKKERFSLILESASTNQTSMYLCASSFAVQGARNEQFFGPGTRLTVL.

This clone showed up just a few times. CDR3 DNA: TGTGCCAGCAGCCAGGGAAGGGAGCAGTACTTC. Protein product: CASSQGREQYF. The J gene is TRBJ2-7, the V gene TRBV6-5, with D perhaps TRBD1 (5 bases). Germline V lookup: CDR1 MNHEY, CDR2 SVGAGI. The CDR3 contains 11 residues. Trimming took 6 bases from V and 7 from J, leaving 10 bases between them.

The chain links TRBV5-4 to TRBJ1-6, with D perhaps TRBD1 (5 bases). The CDR3 is made up of 15 amino acids. CDR1 and CDR2 from the germline V gene are SGHNT and YYREEE (reference sequence). Trimming shortened V by 1 base and J by 4 bases, and 9 bases separated the two germline ends. CDR3 sequence reads: CASSLRAGYNSPLHF. The CDR3 region has the DNA TGTGCCAGCAGCTTGAGGGCAGGGTATAATTCACCCCTCCACTTT. Complete variable domain (other parts from reference TRBV5-4 and TRBJ1-6): ETGVTQSPTHLIKTRGQQVTLRCSSQSGHNTVSWYQQALGQGPQFIFQYYREEENGRGNFPPRFSGLQFPNYSSELNVNALELDDSALYLCASSLRAGYNSPLHFGNGTRLTVT.

This chain links TRBV9 with TRBJ2-3; TRBD2 matches 10 bases. Germline loops: CDR1 SGDLS, CDR2 YYNGEE. The junction had 9 bases not matched to a gene; V was cut back by 3 bases and J by 8 bases. This CDR3 is 15 amino acids long. The CDR3 DNA sequence: TGTGCCAGCAGCGCTAGCGGGAGCATTGGAGGTACGCAGTATTTT. Protein product: CASSASGSIGGTQYF. The full variable domain, in which reference TRBV9 and TRBJ2-3 provide the parts outside the CDR3, is DSGVTQTPKHLITATGQRVTLRCSPRSGDLSVYWYQQSLDQGLQFLIQYYNGEERAKGNILERFSAQQFPDLHSELNLSSLELGDSALYFCASSASGSIGGTQYFGPGTRLTVL.

The chain combines TRBV27 with TRBJ1-4, with D possibly TRBD1 on 5 matching bases. Germline CDR1 MNHEY, CDR2 SMNVEV (reference sequence). The V end was cut by 5 bases, the J end by 7 bases, with 17 bases between. This CDR3 is 15 amino acids long. The CDR3 loop reads CASSAGGPWSEKLFF. The CDR3 DNA is TGTGCCAGCAGTGCCGGGGGACCGTGGAGTGAAAAACTGTTTTTT.

This sequence joins TRBV6-1 and TRBJ1-5, with 7 bases identical to TRBD1. J lost 3 bases, V lost 6 bases, and 2 bases had no gene match. This CDR3 region has 13 residues. From germline, CDR1 is MNHNS and CDR2 SASEGT. CDR3 bases: TGTGCCAGCAGCGACAGGGTCAATCAGCCCCAGCATTTT. Encoded protein: CASSDRVNQPQHF.

About this clone itself: Different DNA sequences within this sample yield the same CDR3. The chain employs TRBV2 and TRBJ2-3, with D uncertain. Germline CDR1 SNHLY, CDR2 FYNNEI. V lost 4 bases and J 6 bases, leaving 11 bases between the germline ends. This CDR3 region has 13 residues. The CDR3 is CASSVRKLDTQYF. The CDR3 region has the DNA TGTGCCAGCAGTGTGAGGAAGCTGGATACGCAGTATTTT.

The chain uses TRBV19 and TRBJ1-3; D uncertain. The CDR3 runs to 14 residues. Per germline, CDR1 LNHDA and CDR2 SQIVND (reference sequence). Trimming took off 5 bases at V and 3 bases at J, with 11 bases between the two ends. CDR3 in DNA: TGTGCCAGTAGTCCTCGCGGGATTGGAAACACCATATATTTT. Its translation: CASSPRGIGNTIYF.

The chain combines TRBV5-6 with TRBJ1-4; TRBD1 might be the D (5 bases). From germline, CDR1 is SGHDT and CDR2 YYEEEE. Trimming removed 0 bases at V and 6 bases at J, with 18 bases between. This CDR3 has 17 residues. The CDR3 coding sequence is TGTGCCAGCAGCTTGGGTTCACCAGGGTGGGGCGATGAAAAACTGTTTTTT. Translating it yields CASSLGSPGWGDEKLFF.

CDR3 nucleotide sequence: TGTGCCTGGAGGAACGGACAGAACACTGAAGCTTTCTTT. It translates to CAWRNGQNTEAFF. The chain carries TRBV30 and TRBJ1-1, with D possibly TRBD1 on 5 matching bases. This CDR3 has 13 residues. Germline loops: CDR1 GTSNPN, CDR2 SVGIG (reference sequence). V was shortened by 3 bases and J by 1 base, with 9 bases between the two germline ends.